The 25 T cell receptor beta chains reported below all come from one sample, sequenced in a study of blood T cell repertoires in COVID-19. Here immunoSEQ multiplex PCR was the method, and the copy in TCRdb shows in-frame clones only, minus some. The data hold around 310,000 clones, with roughly 91% observed a single time. The sample consisted of PBMCs or T cells enriched from blood (not recorded which). The receptors come from a woman aged 25 to 39 who had recovered from COVID-19.

The sample holds one count of this clone. This sample includes further DNA sequences coding for the same CDR3. Here the CDR3 DNA reads TGCGCCAGCAGCCCGAACAATGGAGAGACCCAGTACTTC. Encoded protein: CASSPNNGETQYF. The chain joins TRBV5-1 to TRBJ2-5; no definite D call. With 4 bases removed from V and 4 bases from J, the gap between germline ends came to 11 bases. The CDR3 length is 13 residues. In germline, CDR1 is SGHRS, CDR2 YFSETQ.

This chain uses TRBV30 with TRBJ1-2, with a weak D call TRBD1 (6 bases). The V gene's germline CDR1 is GTSNPN and CDR2 SVGIG (reference sequence). The CDR3 is made up of 14 amino acids. Trimming removed 0 bases from V and 6 bases from J, with 14 bases in between. CDR3 sequence: CAWSVWQGKDGYTF. CDR3 coding DNA: TGTGCCTGGAGTGTATGGCAGGGGAAGGATGGCTACACCTTC.

The chain links TRBV4-1 to TRBJ1-5, with TRBD1 as a possible D gene (5 bases). V lost 0 bases, J lost 1 base, and 10 bases lay in between. This CDR3 is 16 amino acids long. Germline CDR1 MGHRA, CDR2 YSYEKL. CDR3 amino acids: CASSQEGGMSNQPQHF. The CDR3 DNA is TGCGCCAGCAGCCAAGAGGGGGGTATGAGCAATCAGCCCCAGCATTTT.

The chain employs TRBV28 and TRBJ1-2; no reliable D call. Trimming took 2 bases from V and 5 from J, leaving 6 bases between them. Germline V CDR1 and CDR2: MDHEN, SYDVKM. The CDR3 consists of 12 residues. In nucleotides, the CDR3 is TGTGCCAGCAGTTTACAGCGTTATGGCTACACCTTC. This sequence encodes CASSLQRYGYTF.

The chain combines TRBV9 with TRBJ2-1; 16 nucleotides agree with TRBD2. Trimming removed 0 bases from V and 0 bases from J; junction bases left unmatched: 3. Germline V gene data show CDR1 as SGDLS and CDR2 as YYNGEE. The CDR3 runs to 19 residues. CDR3 amino acids: CASSVVGLAGGYSYNEQFF. DNA for the CDR3: TGTGCCAGCAGCGTAGTGGGACTAGCGGGAGGGTACTCCTACAATGAGCAGTTCTTC.

CDR3 in amino acids: CASSLIDLETSGGNEQFF. The CDR3 DNA reads as TGTGCCAGCAGTTTAATTGATCTCGAGACTAGCGGGGGTAATGAGCAGTTCTTC. The V call is TRBV27, the J call TRBJ2-1; 12 bases map to TRBD2. CDR3 length equals 18 residues. Germline CDR1 reads MNHEY; CDR2 reads SMNVEV (reference sequence). The V segment lost 2 bases and the J segment 7 bases; nucleotides outside the gene matches: 12.

This chain uses TRBV19 with TRBJ1-6; perhaps TRBD1 as D (5 bases). Looked up from germline, CDR1 is LNHDA and CDR2 is SQIVND (reference sequence). The CDR3 totals 13 residues. V gave up 6 bases and J gave up 7 bases, with 10 bases separating them. Written as DNA, the CDR3 is TGTGCCAGTAGCCCCACAGGAAATTCACCCCTCCACTTT. Translation: CASSPTGNSPLHF.

This clone was seen once. The chain employs TRBV10-3 and TRBJ1-5, with 7 bases lining up with TRBD1. Germline assignment: CDR1 ENHRY and CDR2 SYGVKD. The trim removed 6 bases at V and 6 bases at J, leaving 8 bases unmatched. The CDR3 runs to 14 residues. CDR3 nucleotide sequence: TGTGCCATCAGAAGAGACAGGGAAGGTCAGCCCCAGCATTTT. This codes for CAIRRDREGQPQHF.

This sequence joins TRBV15 and TRBJ1-5; no definite D call. The germline gives CDR1 LNHNV, CDR2 YYDKDF (reference sequence). V shed 0 bases and J shed 6 bases, with 12 bases lying between them. The CDR3 spans 15 residues. This CDR3 is CATSRDVGGGQPQHF. The DNA for the CDR3 is TGTGCCACCAGCAGAGATGTGGGCGGAGGTCAGCCCCAGCATTTT.

This rearrangement joins TRBV11-2 to TRBJ1-2; D is possibly TRBD1 (6 bases). Per germline, CDR1 SGHAT and CDR2 FQNNGV. Trimming pared 5 bases from V and 2 bases from J, leaving 21 bases between. CDR3 length: 17 amino acids. The CDR3 DNA follows: TGTGCCAGCAGCCGATTACGGGGACAAGCGTCGAACTATGGCTACACCTTC. Protein sequence: CASSRLRGQASNYGYTF.

V usage is TRBV28 and J usage is TRBJ2-7, with D unclear. Germline loops: CDR1 MDHEN, CDR2 SYDVKM. This CDR3 is built from 11 residues. Trimming took 4 bases from V and 3 from J, leaving 4 bases between them. Here the CDR3 DNA reads TGTGCCAGCAGTTCTAACTACGAGCAGTACTTC. It encodes CASSSNYEQYF.

The chain carries TRBV7-9 and TRBJ1-2; D is unclear. The germline V gene has CDR1 SEHNR and CDR2 FQNEAQ (reference sequence). This CDR3 region has 12 residues. Trimming took 5 bases from V and 6 from J, leaving 10 bases between them. CDR3 amino acids: CASSLARHGYTF. The CDR3 nucleotides read TGTGCCAGCAGCCTCGCGCGCCATGGCTACACCTTC.

The rearrangement uses TRBV15 and TRBJ1-2; 8 nucleotides agree with TRBD1. The CDR3 is 16 residues long. V dropped 0 bases and J dropped 7; count of bases not matched to a gene: 10. Germline V gene sequence: CDR1 LNHNV, CDR2 YYDKDF (reference sequence). The chain's CDR3 is CATSRDRSGGGGGYTF. CDR3 bases: TGTGCCACCAGCAGAGATCGTTCAGGGGGCGGGGGTGGCTACACCTTC.

This clone was recorded only once. The chain has TRBV5-6 and TRBJ1-5; D ambiguous. Looked up from germline, CDR1 is SGHDT and CDR2 is YYEEEE. V lost 2 bases and J lost 5, with 11 bases in between. The length of the CDR3 is 14 residues. The CDR3 coding sequence is TGTGCCAGCAGCTTCGGACTCCGAGATCAGCCCCAGCATTTT. This gives the protein CASSFGLRDQPQHF.

This clone was seen a single time. V usage is TRBV2 and J usage is TRBJ2-1, with a possible D match to TRBD2 (6 bases). Germline V gene data show CDR1 as SNHLY and CDR2 as FYNNEI. The CDR3 is 14 amino acids. V dropped 8 bases and J dropped 4 bases, with 15 bases sitting between them. The CDR3 protein is CASRRRETYNEQFF. CDR3 nucleotide sequence: TGTGCCAGCCGGCGGCGGGAAACTTACAATGAGCAGTTCTTC. Variable domain in full (rest from reference TRBV2 and TRBJ2-1): EPEVTQTPSHQVTQMGQEVILRCVPISNHLYFYWYRQILGQKVEFLVSFYNNEISEKSEIFDDQFSVERPDGSNFTLKIRSTKLEDSAMYFCASRRRETYNEQFFGPGTRLTVL.

This chain connects TRBV15 to TRBJ1-1, with 8 bases lining up with TRBD1. V lost 5 bases, J lost 5 bases, and 4 bases stayed unmatched. CDR1 is LNHNV and CDR2 is YYDKDF in the germline V gene (reference sequence). The CDR3 extends over 13 amino acids. CDR3 coding DNA: TGTGCCACCAGCGGACGACAGGGGACTGAAGCTTTCTTT. It specifies CATSGRQGTEAFF. Based on the CDR3 plus reference TRBV15 and TRBJ1-1, the full variable domain is DAMVIQNPRYQVTQFGKPVTLSCSQTLNHNVMYWYQQKSSQAPKLLFHYYDKDFNNEADTPDNFQSRRPNTSFCFLDIRSPGLGDTAMYLCATSGRQGTEAFFGQGTRLTVV.

This rearrangement joins TRBV15 to TRBJ1-2; TRBD1 matches at 11 bases. V lost 5 bases and J lost 7; bases outside the gene matches: 12. The CDR3 is made up of 16 amino acids. From germline, CDR1 is LNHNV and CDR2 YYDKDF (reference sequence). The CDR3 coding sequence is TGTGCCACCAGCTTTGGAGGTGGACAGGGGGCGATTGGCTACACCTTC. It specifies CATSFGGGQGAIGYTF.

V gene TRBV19 combines with J gene TRBJ1-2; 9 nucleotides match TRBD1. The CDR3 runs 16 residues. J gave up 6 bases and V 2 bases, and 10 bases lay outside the gene matches. Per germline, CDR1 LNHDA and CDR2 SQIVND (reference sequence). CDR3 amino acids: CASSILGDRDRHGYTF. CDR3 bases: TGTGCCAGTAGTATATTAGGGGACAGGGACCGCCATGGCTACACCTTC.

This clone has just one count. The V and J genes are TRBV28 and TRBJ2-5; 10 bases map to TRBD2. The CDR3 is 16 amino acids. Losses at the gene ends were 5 bases for V and 5 bases for J; bases not matched to a gene: 11. Germline V gene sequence: CDR1 MDHEN, CDR2 SYDVKM. The CDR3 region is CASSPPASGRLETQYF. CDR3 coding DNA: TGTGCCAGCAGTCCCCCGGCTAGCGGGAGACTGGAGACCCAGTACTTC.

As to this clone: A junction boundary mismatches the germline segment, possibly from a read error. The same CDR3 arises from other DNA sequences in this sample as well. CDR3 sequence: CASSTTGTGSGYTF. DNA of the CDR3: TGCGCCAGCTCAACAACCGGGACAGGAAGCGGCTACACCTTC. The J gene is TRBJ1-2, the V gene TRBV18; 8 bases align to TRBD1. This CDR3 spans 14 amino acids. Germline V gives CDR1 KGHSH, CDR2 LQKENI.

The genes are TRBV19 and TRBJ1-2, with 8 positions matching TRBD1. This CDR3 is built from 14 residues. Per germline, CDR1 LNHDA and CDR2 SQIVND (reference sequence). Trimming at V came to 10 bases and at J to 4 bases, leaving 11 bases not matched to a gene. Here the CDR3 reads CATRSPQGAYGYTF. CDR3 sequence (DNA): TGTGCCACTAGGAGCCCTCAGGGGGCCTATGGCTACACCTTC. The entire variable domain, with the rest obtained from reference TRBV19 and TRBJ1-2, is as follows: DGGITQSPKYLFRKEGQNVTLSCEQNLNHDAMYWYRQDPGQGLRLIYYSQIVNDFQKGDIAEGYSVSREKKESFPLTVTSAQKNPTAFYLCATRSPQGAYGYTFGSGTRLTVV.

The chain combines TRBV5-6 with TRBJ2-5; D not certain. The CDR3 has 13 amino acids. Trimming pared 0 bases from V and 7 bases from J, leaving 10 bases between. Per the germline V gene, CDR1 is SGHDT and CDR2 is YYEEEE. CDR3 sequence reads: CASSLGPKWTQYF. In DNA form, the CDR3 reads TGTGCCAGCAGCTTGGGCCCTAAATGGACCCAGTACTTC.

This chain's CDR3 is CASSRAAGVYNEQFF. CDR3 DNA sequence: TGTGCCAGCAGCCGTGCGGCGGGGGTGTACAATGAGCAGTTCTTC. The chain is built from TRBV7-9 and TRBJ2-1; 7 nucleotides line up with TRBD2. This CDR3 is built from 15 residues. Germline CDR1 is SEHNR and CDR2 is FQNEAQ (reference sequence). V lost 5 bases, J lost 4 bases, and 8 bases stayed unmatched.

This chain uses TRBV7-6 with TRBJ2-5, with 9 bases lining up with TRBD2. There are 16 residues in the CDR3. Germline V gene data show CDR1 as SGHVS and CDR2 as FNYEAQ. V was clipped by 2 bases and J by 5 bases; unmatched bases: 9. The DNA of the CDR3 is TGTGCCAGCAGCTTATTAGCGGGAGACTTTATGGAGACCCAGTACTTC. The encoded protein is CASSLLAGDFMETQYF.

The chain has TRBV7-9 and TRBJ2-1; 9 bases map to TRBD2. CDR1 is SEHNR, CDR2 FQNEAQ, per germline (reference sequence). With 6 bases clipped from V and 1 base from J, the junction kept 4 bases outside the gene matches. There are 15 residues in the CDR3. The DNA of the CDR3 is TGTGCCAGCAGACCTAGCGGGACGTCCTACAATGAGCAGTTCTTC. Translated, it gives CASRPSGTSYNEQFF.